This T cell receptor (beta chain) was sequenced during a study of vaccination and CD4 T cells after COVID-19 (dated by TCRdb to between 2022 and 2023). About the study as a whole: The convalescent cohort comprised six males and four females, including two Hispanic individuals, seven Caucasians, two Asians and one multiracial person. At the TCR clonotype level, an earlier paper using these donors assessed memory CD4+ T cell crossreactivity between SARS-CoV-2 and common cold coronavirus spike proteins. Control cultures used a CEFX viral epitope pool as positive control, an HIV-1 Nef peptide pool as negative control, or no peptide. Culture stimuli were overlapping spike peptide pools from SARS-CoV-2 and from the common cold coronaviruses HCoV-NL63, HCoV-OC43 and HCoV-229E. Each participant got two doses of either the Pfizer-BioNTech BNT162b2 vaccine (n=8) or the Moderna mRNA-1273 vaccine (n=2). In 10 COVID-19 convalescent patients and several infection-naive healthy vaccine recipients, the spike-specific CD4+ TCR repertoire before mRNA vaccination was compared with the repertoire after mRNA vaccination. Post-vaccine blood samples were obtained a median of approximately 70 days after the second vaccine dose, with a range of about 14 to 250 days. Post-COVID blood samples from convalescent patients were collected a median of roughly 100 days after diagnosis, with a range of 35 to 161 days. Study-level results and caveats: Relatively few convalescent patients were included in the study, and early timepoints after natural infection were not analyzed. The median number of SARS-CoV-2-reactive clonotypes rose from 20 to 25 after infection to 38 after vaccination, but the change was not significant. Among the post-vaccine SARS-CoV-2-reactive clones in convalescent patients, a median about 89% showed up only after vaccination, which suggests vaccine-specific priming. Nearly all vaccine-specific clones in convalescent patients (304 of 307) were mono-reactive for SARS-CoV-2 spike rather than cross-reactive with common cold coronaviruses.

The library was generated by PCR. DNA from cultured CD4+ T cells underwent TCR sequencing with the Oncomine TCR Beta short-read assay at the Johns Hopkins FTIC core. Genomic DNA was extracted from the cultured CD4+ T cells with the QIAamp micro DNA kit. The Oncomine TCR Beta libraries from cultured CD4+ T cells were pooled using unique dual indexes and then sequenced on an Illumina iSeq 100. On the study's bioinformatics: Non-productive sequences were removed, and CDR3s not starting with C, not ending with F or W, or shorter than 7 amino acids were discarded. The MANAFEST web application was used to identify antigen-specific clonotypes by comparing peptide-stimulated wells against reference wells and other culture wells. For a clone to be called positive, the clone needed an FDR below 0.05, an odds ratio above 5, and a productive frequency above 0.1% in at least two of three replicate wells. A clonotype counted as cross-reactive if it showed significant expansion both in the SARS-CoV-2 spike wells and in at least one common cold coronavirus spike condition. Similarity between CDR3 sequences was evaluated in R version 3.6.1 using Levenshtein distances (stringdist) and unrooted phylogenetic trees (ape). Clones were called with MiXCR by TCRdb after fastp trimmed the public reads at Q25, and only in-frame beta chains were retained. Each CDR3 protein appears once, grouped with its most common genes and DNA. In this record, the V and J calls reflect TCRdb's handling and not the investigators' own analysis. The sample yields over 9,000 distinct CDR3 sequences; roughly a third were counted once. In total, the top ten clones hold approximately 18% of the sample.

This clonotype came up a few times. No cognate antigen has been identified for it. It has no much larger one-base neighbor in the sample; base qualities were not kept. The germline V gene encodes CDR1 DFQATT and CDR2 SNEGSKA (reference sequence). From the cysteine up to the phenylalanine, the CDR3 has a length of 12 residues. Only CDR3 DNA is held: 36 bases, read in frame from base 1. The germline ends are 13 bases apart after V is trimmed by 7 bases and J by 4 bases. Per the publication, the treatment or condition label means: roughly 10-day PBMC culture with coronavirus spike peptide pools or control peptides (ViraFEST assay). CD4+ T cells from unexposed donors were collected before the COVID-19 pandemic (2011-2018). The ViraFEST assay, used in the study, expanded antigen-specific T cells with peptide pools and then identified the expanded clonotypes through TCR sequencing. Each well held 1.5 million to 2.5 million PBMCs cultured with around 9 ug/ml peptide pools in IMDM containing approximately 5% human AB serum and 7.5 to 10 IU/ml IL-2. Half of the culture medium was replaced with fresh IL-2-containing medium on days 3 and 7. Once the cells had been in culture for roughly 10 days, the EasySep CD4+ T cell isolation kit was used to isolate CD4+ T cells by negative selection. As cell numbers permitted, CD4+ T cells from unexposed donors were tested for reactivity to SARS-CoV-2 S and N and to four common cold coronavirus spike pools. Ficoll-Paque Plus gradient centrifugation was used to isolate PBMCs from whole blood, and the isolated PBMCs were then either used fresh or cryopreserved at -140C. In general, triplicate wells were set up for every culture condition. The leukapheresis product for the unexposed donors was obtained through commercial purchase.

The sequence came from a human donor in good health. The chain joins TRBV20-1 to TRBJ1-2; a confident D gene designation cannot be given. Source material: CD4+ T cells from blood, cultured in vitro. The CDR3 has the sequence CSGTLESYGYTF. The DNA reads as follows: TGCAGTGGAACATTGGAGAGCTATGGCTACACCTTC.